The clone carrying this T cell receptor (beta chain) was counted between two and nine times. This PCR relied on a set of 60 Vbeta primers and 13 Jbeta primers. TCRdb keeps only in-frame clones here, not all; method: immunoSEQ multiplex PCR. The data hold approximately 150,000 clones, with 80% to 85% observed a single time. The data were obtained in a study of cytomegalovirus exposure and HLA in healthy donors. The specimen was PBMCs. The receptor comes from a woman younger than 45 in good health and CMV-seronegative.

The DNA of the CDR3 is TGTGCCAGCAGCGTCTCCTACGAGCAGTACTTC. The encoded protein is CASSVSYEQYF. The chain has TRBV2 and TRBJ2-7; D unclear. CDR3 size: 11 residues. The V gene lost 6 bases and the J gene lost 0 bases, with 3 bases spanning the gap. Germline values: CDR1 SNHLY, CDR2 FYNNEI.